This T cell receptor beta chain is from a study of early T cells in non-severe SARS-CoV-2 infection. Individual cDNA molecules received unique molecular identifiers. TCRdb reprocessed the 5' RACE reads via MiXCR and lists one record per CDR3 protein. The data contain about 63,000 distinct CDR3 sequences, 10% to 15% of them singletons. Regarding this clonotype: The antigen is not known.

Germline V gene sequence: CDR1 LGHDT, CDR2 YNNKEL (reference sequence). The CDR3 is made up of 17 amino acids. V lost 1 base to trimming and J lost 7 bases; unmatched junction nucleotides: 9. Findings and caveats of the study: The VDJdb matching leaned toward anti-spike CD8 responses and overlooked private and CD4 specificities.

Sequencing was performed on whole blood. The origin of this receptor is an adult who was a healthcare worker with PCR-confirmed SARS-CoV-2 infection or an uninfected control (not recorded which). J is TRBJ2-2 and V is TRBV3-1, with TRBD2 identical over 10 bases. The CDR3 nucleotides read TGTGCCAGCAGCCAAGTTAAGCTAGCGGGGGCCGGCGGGGAGCTGTTTTTT. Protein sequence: CASSQVKLAGAGGELFF.